One and the same sample provided the 13 T cell receptor beta chains below, sequenced in a study of CD8+CD57+ T cells in acquired aplastic anemia. For CDR3 and TCR beta VDJ profiling, genomic DNA was the template used. Via MiXCR, TCRdb re-called the reads, giving one row per CDR3 protein. The sample carries approximately 180,000 distinct CDR3 sequences, around 48% recorded once. Sequenced patients had shown CD8+CD57+ cell expansion by flow cytometry. Sequenced: sorted CD4+, CD8+, or CD8+CD57+ T cells (not recorded which) from PBMCs. The receptors were sampled from a human donor with aplastic anemia.

The table lists this clonotype with a few counts. This sequence joins TRBV5-4 and TRBJ2-2; TRBD2 matches 7 bases. The CDR3 is 16 amino acids. The V gene end was trimmed by 2 bases and the J gene end by 2 bases; junction bases not matched to a gene: 6. The V gene's germline CDR1 is SGHNT and CDR2 YYREEE (reference sequence). The CDR3 DNA follows: TGTGCCAGCAGCTTAAAAAGCGGGATAAACACCGGGGAGCTGTTTTTT. It translates to CASSLKSGINTGELFF. Complete variable domain (other parts from reference TRBV5-4 and TRBJ2-2): ETGVTQSPTHLIKTRGQQVTLRCSSQSGHNTVSWYQQALGQGPQFIFQYYREEENGRGNFPPRFSGLQFPNYSSELNVNALELDDSALYLCASSLKSGINTGELFFGEGSRLTVL.

The rearrangement uses TRBV19 and TRBJ1-1, with D perhaps TRBD1 (6 bases). Germline CDR1 and CDR2: LNHDA and SQIVND (reference sequence). V was cut by 6 bases and J by 5 bases, with 16 bases left in between. This CDR3 is built from 14 residues. CDR3 sequence reads: CASSLGAIGTEAFF. CDR3 nucleotide sequence: TGTGCCAGTAGCTTGGGGGCGATTGGGACTGAAGCTTTCTTT.

In its sample, this clonotype was seen a few times. The chain employs TRBV5-1 and TRBJ2-4; no reliable D call. This CDR3 region has 15 residues. Trimming shortened V by 2 bases and J by 8 bases, and 17 bases separated the two germline ends. CDR1 and CDR2 from the germline V gene are SGHRS and YFSETQ. CDR3 residues: CASSLTGPPADIQYF. The CDR3 region has the DNA TGCGCCAGCAGCTTAACCGGGCCCCCTGCGGACATTCAGTACTTC.

The chain carries TRBV6-2 or TRBV6-3 and TRBJ2-2; maybe TRBD1 (6 bases). Per the germline V gene, CDR1 is MNHEY and CDR2 is SVGEGT. CDR3 length equals 14 residues. V dropped 2 bases and J dropped 4 bases, with 8 bases sitting between them. CDR3 in DNA: TGTGCCAGCAGTTACCAGGGGACCACCGGGGAGCTGTTTTTT. The encoded protein is CASSYQGTTGELFF.

The chain uses TRBV6-1 and TRBJ1-2; 7 bases agree with TRBD1. This CDR3 is 14 amino acids long. Trimming cost V 6 bases and J 6 bases; bases outside gene matches: 10. Germline loops: CDR1 MNHNS, CDR2 SASEGT. The CDR3 reads CASRPHQGGDGYTF. CDR3 coding DNA: TGTGCCAGCAGGCCACACCAGGGGGGGGATGGCTACACCTTC.

The sample holds many counts of this clonotype. The CDR3 DNA follows: TGTGCCAGCAGCTTAGAGCAGACGATGTGGCAGTACTTC. It yields the protein CASSLEQTMWQYF. This chain uses TRBV11-2 with TRBJ2-7, with D hard to call. Germline-derived CDR1 and CDR2 are SGHAT and FQNNGV. Deletions cut 0 bases from V and 9 bases from J, with 12 bases between. The length of the CDR3 is 13 residues.

J is TRBJ1-5 and V is TRBV6-1, with 7 bases aligning to TRBD1. The CDR3 consists of 13 residues. Germline V gene lookup returns CDR1 MNHNS and CDR2 SASEGT. The V and J ends lost 6 bases and 8 bases, in that order; junction bases with no gene match: 7. CDR3 sequence (DNA): TGTGCCAGCAGACAGGGGAGGGATAAGCCCCAGCATTTT. Translated, it gives CASRQGRDKPQHF.

Many counts were recorded for this clonotype. This chain uses TRBV25-1 with TRBJ1-2; D uncertain. Trimming took 1 base from V and 8 from J, leaving 8 bases between them. Germline V gives CDR1 MGHDK, CDR2 SYGVNS. This CDR3 is 12 amino acids long. CDR3 DNA: TGTGCCAGCAGTGAATTCCCCCACGGCTACACCTTC. This translates into CASSEFPHGYTF.

About this clonotype itself: At one boundary the junction diverges from the germline segment, which might be a read error. The rearrangement uses TRBV10-3 and TRBJ1-2; D ambiguous. Germline V gives CDR1 ENHRY, CDR2 SYGVKD. The CDR3 length is 12 residues. The CDR3 region is CAIQQSSYGHTF. The CDR3 nucleotides are TGTGCCATCCAGCAGTCTTCCTATGGCCACACCTTC.

V usage is TRBV20-1 and J usage is TRBJ1-1, with no clear D. The CDR3 is 13 amino acids. The V end lost 6 bases, the J end lost 6 bases, and 17 bases lay between the germline ends. Germline CDR1 reads DFQATT; CDR2 reads SNEGSKA (reference sequence). The CDR3 reads CSAQTARDPEAFF. The CDR3 DNA follows: TGCAGTGCCCAGACTGCCCGGGATCCTGAAGCTTTCTTT.

Only a few counts were recorded for this clonotype. The J gene is TRBJ1-2, the V gene TRBV10-3, with unresolved D. The CDR3 extends over 12 amino acids. From germline, CDR1 is ENHRY and CDR2 SYGVKD. Trimming took off 5 bases at V and 8 bases at J, with 12 bases between the two ends. The DNA of the CDR3 is TGTGCCATCAGTCTTCCCATGAGGGGCTACACCTTC. Protein product: CAISLPMRGYTF.

The genes are TRBV20-1 and TRBJ2-7, with 9 bases that match TRBD2. J lost 5 bases, V lost 4 bases, and 6 bases had no gene match. The CDR3 sequence is 13 residues long. Germline V gene sequence: CDR1 DFQATT, CDR2 SNEGSKA (reference sequence). In nucleotides, the CDR3 is TGCAGTGCTATAAGAGCGGGAGGAAACGAGCAGTACTTC. It is translated as CSAIRAGGNEQYF.

Note on this clonotype: This may stem from a read error, because a much larger clone lies one nucleotide away. The V gene is TRBV12-3 or TRBV12-4, the J gene TRBJ1-5, with TRBD1 matching 7 bases. The CDR3 runs 13 residues. In DNA, the CDR3 is TGTGCCAGTAAAACAGGGGTTAATCAGCCCCAGCAATTT. Translating it yields CASKTGVNQPQQF.